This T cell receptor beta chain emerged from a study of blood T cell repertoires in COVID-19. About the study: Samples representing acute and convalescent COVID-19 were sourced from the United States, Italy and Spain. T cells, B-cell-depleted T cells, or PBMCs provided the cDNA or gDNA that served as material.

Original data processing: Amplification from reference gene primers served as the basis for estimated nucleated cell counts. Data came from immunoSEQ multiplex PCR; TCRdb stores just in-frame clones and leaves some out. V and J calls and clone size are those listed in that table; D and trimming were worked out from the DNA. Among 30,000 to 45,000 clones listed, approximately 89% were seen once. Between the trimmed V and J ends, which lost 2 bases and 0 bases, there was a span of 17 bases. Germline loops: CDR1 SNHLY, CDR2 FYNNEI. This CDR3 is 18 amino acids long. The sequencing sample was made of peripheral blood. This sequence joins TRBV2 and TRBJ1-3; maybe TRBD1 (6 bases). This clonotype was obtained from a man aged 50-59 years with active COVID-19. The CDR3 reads CASSEPYYRALSGNTIYF. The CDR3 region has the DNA TGTGCCAGCAGTGAACCTTACTACAGGGCCCTCTCTGGAAACACCATATATTTT.